This T cell receptor (beta chain) was documented in a study of blood T cell dynamics during melanoma immunotherapy. The time point: week 3, after first cycle of checkpoint inhibitor. Generated by immunoSEQ multiplex PCR, the TCRdb table keeps only in-frame clones and is missing some. The sample holds roughly 7,000 clones, approximately 85% seen once. V gave up 7 bases and J gave up 4 bases, with 11 bases separating them. There are 13 residues in the CDR3. CDR1 is SNHLY and CDR2 is FYNNEI in the germline V gene. The chain carries TRBV2 and TRBJ2-1, with TRBD1 as a possible D gene (6 bases). The starting material was blood, obtained from a patient treated with checkpoint blockade. The sequence was obtained from a human donor with melanoma. Some clones in this sample may be carry-over from other donors' samples. In nucleotides, the CDR3 is TGTGCCAGCATCCAGGACAGATACAATGAGCAGTTCTTC. Translated: CASIQDRYNEQFF. Full variable domain (missing parts from reference TRBV2 and TRBJ2-1): EPEVTQTPSHQVTQMGQEVILRCVPISNHLYFYWYRQILGQKVEFLVSFYNNEISEKSEIFDDQFSVERPDGSNFTLKIRSTKLEDSAMYFCASIQDRYNEQFFGPGTRLTVL.